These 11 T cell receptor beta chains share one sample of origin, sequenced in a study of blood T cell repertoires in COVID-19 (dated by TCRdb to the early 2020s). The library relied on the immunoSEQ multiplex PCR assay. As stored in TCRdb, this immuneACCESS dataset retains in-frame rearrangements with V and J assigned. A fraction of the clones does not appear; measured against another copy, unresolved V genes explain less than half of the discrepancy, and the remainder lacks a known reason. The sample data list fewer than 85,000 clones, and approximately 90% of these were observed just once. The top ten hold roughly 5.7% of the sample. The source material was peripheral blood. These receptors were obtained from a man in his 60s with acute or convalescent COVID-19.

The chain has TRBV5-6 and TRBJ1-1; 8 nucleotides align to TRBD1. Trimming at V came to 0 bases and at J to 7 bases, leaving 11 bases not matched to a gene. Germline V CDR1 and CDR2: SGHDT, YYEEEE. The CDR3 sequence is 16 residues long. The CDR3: CASSLVLTGGLGEAFF. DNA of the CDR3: TGTGCCAGCAGCTTGGTTCTAACAGGGGGACTTGGTGAAGCTTTCTTT.

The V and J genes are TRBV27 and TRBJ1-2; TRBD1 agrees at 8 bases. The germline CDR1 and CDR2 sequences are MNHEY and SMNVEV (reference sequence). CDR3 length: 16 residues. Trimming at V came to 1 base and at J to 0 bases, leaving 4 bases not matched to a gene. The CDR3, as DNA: TGTGCCAGCAGTTTATACCAGGGGGCGCCTAACTATGGCTACACCTTC. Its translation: CASSLYQGAPNYGYTF.

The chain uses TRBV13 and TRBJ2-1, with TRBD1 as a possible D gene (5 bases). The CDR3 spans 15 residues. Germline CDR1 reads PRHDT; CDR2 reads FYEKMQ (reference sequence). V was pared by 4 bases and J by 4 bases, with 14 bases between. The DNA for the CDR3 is TGTGCCAGCAGCTCGATTGGACACGCTTACAATGAGCAGTTCTTC. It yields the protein CASSSIGHAYNEQFF.

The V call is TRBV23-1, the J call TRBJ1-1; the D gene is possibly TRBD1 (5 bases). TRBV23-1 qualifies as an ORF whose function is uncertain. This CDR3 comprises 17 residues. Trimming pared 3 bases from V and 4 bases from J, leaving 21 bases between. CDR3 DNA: TGCGCCAGCAGTCACCCTGGAGGGATCCTAAGGGGCACTGAAGCTTTCTTT. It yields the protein CASSHPGGILRGTEAFF.

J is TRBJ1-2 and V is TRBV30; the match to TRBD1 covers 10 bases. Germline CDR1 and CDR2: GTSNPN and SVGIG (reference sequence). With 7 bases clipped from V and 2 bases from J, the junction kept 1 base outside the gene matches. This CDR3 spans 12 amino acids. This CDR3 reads CASDRGNYGYTF. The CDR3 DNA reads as TGTGCCTCGGACAGGGGGAACTATGGCTACACCTTC.

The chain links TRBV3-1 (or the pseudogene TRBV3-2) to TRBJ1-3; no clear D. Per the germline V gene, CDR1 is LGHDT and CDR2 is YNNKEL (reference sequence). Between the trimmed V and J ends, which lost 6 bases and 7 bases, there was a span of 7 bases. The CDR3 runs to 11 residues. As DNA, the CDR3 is TGTGCCAGCAGACGCGGGAACACCATATATTTT. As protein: CASRRGNTIYF.

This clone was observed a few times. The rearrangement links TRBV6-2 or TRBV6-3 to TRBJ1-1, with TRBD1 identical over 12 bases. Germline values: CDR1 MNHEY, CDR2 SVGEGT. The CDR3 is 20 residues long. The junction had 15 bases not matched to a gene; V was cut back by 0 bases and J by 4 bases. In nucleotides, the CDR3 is TGTGCCAGCAGTTACTCACACCTTAGGGACAGGGGGCGCCGGGGCACTGAAGCTTTCTTT. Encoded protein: CASSYSHLRDRGRRGTEAFF.

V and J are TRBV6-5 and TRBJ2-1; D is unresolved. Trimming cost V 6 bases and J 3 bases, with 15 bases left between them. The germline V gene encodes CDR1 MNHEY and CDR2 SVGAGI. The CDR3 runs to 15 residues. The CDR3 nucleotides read TGTGCCAGCAGATTCCGTGAGGTGAACTACAATGAGCAGTTCTTC. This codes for CASRFREVNYNEQFF.

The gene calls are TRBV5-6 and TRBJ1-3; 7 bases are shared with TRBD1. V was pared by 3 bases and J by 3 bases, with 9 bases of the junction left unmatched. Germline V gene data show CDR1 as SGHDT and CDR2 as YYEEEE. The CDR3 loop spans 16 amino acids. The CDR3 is CASSSRGQIRGNTIYF. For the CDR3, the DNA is TGTGCCAGCAGCTCAAGGGGACAGATACGTGGAAACACCATATATTTT.

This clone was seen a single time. The CDR3 here is CASSLGGGSTEAFF. As DNA, the CDR3 is TGTGCCAGCAGCTTAGGGGGCGGGAGCACTGAAGCTTTCTTT. The chain recombines TRBV7-6 with TRBJ1-1, with a tentative D call TRBD1 (5 bases). The germline gives CDR1 SGHVS, CDR2 FNYEAQ. CDR3 length: 14 amino acids. V was trimmed by 1 base and J by 4 bases, leaving 10 bases between them.

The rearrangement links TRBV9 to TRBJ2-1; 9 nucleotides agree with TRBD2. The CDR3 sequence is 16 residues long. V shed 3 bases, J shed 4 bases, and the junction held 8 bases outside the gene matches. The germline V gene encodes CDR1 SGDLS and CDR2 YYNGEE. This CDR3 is CASSAPGLAHYNEQFF. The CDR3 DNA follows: TGTGCCAGCAGCGCGCCAGGACTAGCGCATTACAATGAGCAGTTCTTC.